This TCR beta chain was captured in a study of blood T cell repertoires in COVID-19. Study-level information: T cells, B-cell-depleted T cells, or PBMCs supplied cDNA or gDNA.

The table came from immunoSEQ multiplex PCR; TCRdb's copy has only in-frame clones and leaves some out. Of tens of thousands of clones in the sample, about 86% were seen once. The germline V gene encodes CDR1 SGHRS and CDR2 YFSETQ. CDR3 length: 12 amino acids. V was shortened by 4 bases and J by 4 bases, with 8 bases between the two germline ends. The sequence derives from a woman of 80 years or more with acute or convalescent COVID-19. The gene calls are TRBV5-1 and TRBJ1-1; perhaps TRBD1 as D (5 bases). Sequencing input: peripheral blood. The CDR3 is CASSGGITEAFF. The CDR3, as DNA: TGCGCCAGCAGCGGGGGGATCACTGAAGCTTTCTTT.